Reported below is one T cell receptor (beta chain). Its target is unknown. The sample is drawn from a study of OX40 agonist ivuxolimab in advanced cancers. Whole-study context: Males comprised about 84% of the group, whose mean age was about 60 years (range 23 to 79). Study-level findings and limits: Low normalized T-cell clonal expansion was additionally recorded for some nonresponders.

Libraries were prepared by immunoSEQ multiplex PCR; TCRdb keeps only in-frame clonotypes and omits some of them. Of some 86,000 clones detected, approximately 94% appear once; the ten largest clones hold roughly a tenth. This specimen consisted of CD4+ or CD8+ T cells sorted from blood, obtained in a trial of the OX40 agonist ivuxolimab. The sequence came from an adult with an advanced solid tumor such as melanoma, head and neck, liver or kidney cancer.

The CDR3 reads CANSAGSSYEQYF. In DNA, the CDR3 is TGTGCCAACAGCGCCGGGAGCTCCTACGAGCAGTACTTC. The chain combines TRBV6-6 with TRBJ2-7, with a tentative D call TRBD2 (6 bases). CDR1 is MNHNY and CDR2 is SVGAGI in the germline V gene (reference sequence). V lost 10 bases to trimming and J lost 0 bases, with 13 bases between them. The CDR3 length is 13 residues.